This TCR beta chain was documented in a study of blood T cell repertoires in COVID-19. This clone was seen more than once but under ten times. TCRdb's copy holds only in-frame clones and misses some; the assay was immunoSEQ multiplex PCR. The data hold about 42,000 clones, with about 76% observed a single time. The length of the CDR3 is 14 residues. Trimming removed 7 bases at V and 6 bases at J, with 18 bases between. The germline gives CDR1 SNHLY, CDR2 FYNNEI. The specimen sequenced was peripheral blood. The chain uses TRBV2 and TRBJ1-1; TRBD1 is a possible D gene (6 bases). The sequence came from a man between 65 and 85 years old with active or convalescent COVID-19. CDR3 residues: CASMSRQGSSEAFF. The CDR3 DNA reads as TGTGCCAGCATGTCTCGGCAGGGGAGTTCTGAAGCTTTCTTT.